This entry is about one TCR beta chain. As yet, its antigen is unknown. The germline gives CDR1 KGHSH, CDR2 LQKENI. J was trimmed by 0 bases and V by 4 bases; bases with no gene match: 15. This CDR3 region has 18 residues. This sample was taken from a study of cytomegalovirus exposure and HLA in healthy donors. The wider study: Drawn from HLA-typed donors, tens of millions of unique TCRs were held in an early data release.

General study results and limits: In a later analysis, TCR beta V- and J-gene trimming was associated with a missense DCLRE1C variant. The study listed approximately 160 cytomegalovirus-associated TCR beta chains. Researchers had no immune exposure information except CMV serostatus available.

In the PCR, 60 Vbeta and 13 Jbeta primers were used. The method was immunoSEQ multiplex PCR; TCRdb's version includes in-frame clones alone and lacks a portion of them. The table lists approximately 250,000 clones, roughly 85% of them singletons. Source material: PBMCs. The clonotype comes from a girl aged 2 to 9 in good health and CMV-seronegative. The chain employs TRBV18 and TRBJ2-7; 7 bases line up with TRBD1. CDR3 sequence (DNA): TGTGCCAGCTCACAACAGGTACAGGGGCCTCGGTACTCCTACGAGCAGTACTTC. Its translation is CASSQQVQGPRYSYEQYF.